This entry lists 25 T cell receptor beta chains sequenced from one sample in a study of response to subunit inactivated influenza vaccine. TCRdb passed the RT-PCR reads through MiXCR, listing each CDR3 protein once. This sample has around 500,000 distinct CDR3 sequences; around 9.9% occur once, and the top ten carry around 12%. The input for sequencing was PBMCs from blood, taken about 6 weeks after vaccination. These receptors all stem from a man aged 50-59 years who received an inactivated influenza vaccine.

This clonotype is a singleton in its sample. The chain combines TRBV28 with TRBJ2-5, with 7 bases identical to TRBD2. The CDR3 is 15 amino acids. Germline loops: CDR1 MDHEN, CDR2 SYDVKM. After removal of 6 bases from V and 1 base from J, the junction contained 8 bases not matched to a gene. The CDR3 nucleotides are TGTGCCAGCAGAGAGAGACTAGCTCCCCAAGAGACCCAGTACTTC. Translated: CASRERLAPQETQYF. The variable domain in full, with the rest retrieved from reference TRBV28 and TRBJ2-5, is DVKVTQSSRYLVKRTGEKVFLECVQDMDHENMFWYRQDPGLGLRLIYFSYDVKMKEKGDIPEGYSVSREKKERFSLILESASTNQTSMYLCASRERLAPQETQYFGPGTRLLVL.

In its sample, this clonotype was seen a few times. CDR3 amino acids: CASSSHRGRYEQYF. CDR3 in DNA: TGTGCCAGCAGTTCTCACAGGGGGAGGTACGAGCAGTACTTC. The chain recombines TRBV12-3 or TRBV12-4 with TRBJ2-7; 8 positions agree with TRBD1. The CDR3 totals 14 residues. Trimming removed 4 bases from V and 4 bases from J; junction bases left unmatched: 6.

This clonotype was detected many times. The chain is built from TRBV20-1 and TRBJ1-1; 7 nucleotides line up with TRBD1. This CDR3 region has 14 residues. Unmatched junction bases numbered 11, after V lost 5 bases and J lost 5 bases. The germline gives CDR1 DFQATT, CDR2 SNEGSKA (reference sequence). Here the CDR3 reads CSALNRGRSTEAFF. The CDR3 region has the DNA TGCAGTGCTTTAAACAGGGGCCGTAGTACTGAAGCTTTCTTT.

This clonotype came up many times. This chain links TRBV29-1 with TRBJ2-4; D may correspond to TRBD1 or TRBD2 (5 bases each). The CDR3 is made up of 12 amino acids. Trimming took 4 bases from V and 7 from J, leaving 11 bases between them. The germline V gene encodes CDR1 SQVTM and CDR2 ANQGSEA. CDR3 DNA sequence: TGCAGCGTTGTCCCAGGGAGTAACATTCAGTACTTC. Protein: CSVVPGSNIQYF.

This rearrangement joins TRBV20-1 to TRBJ2-1; 12 bases agree with TRBD2. The germline gives CDR1 DFQATT, CDR2 SNEGSKA (reference sequence). The J segment lost 5 bases and the V segment lost 4 bases, leaving 9 bases of the junction unmatched. This CDR3 comprises 16 residues. In nucleotides, the CDR3 is TGCAGTGCTATACCACCCACTAGCGGGAGGAACAATGAGCAGTTCTTC. It yields the protein CSAIPPTSGRNNEQFF.

The sample holds a few counts of this clonotype. The chain combines TRBV7-3 with TRBJ2-7; TRBD1 is a possible D gene (6 bases). The CDR3 is 13 amino acids. V shed 5 bases and J shed 6 bases, with 14 bases lying between them. In germline, CDR1 is SGHTA, CDR2 FQGTGA. CDR3 nucleotides: TGTGCCAGCAGCCCTCAAGGGGGTACCGAGCAGTACTTC. Its protein is CASSPQGGTEQYF.

This clonotype was found a few times. This chain connects TRBV20-1 to TRBJ2-7, with 7 bases aligning to TRBD1. V was clipped by 3 bases and J by 4 bases; unmatched bases: 9. Germline V CDR1 and CDR2: DFQATT, SNEGSKA (reference sequence). The CDR3 spans 14 residues. The CDR3 DNA sequence: TGCAGTGCTAGTTACTCAGGCAGGGGGTACGAGCAGTACTTC. It specifies CSASYSGRGYEQYF.

This clonotype showed up many times. The genes are TRBV5-1 and TRBJ1-2; possibly TRBD1 for D (6 bases). Germline lookup yields CDR1 SGHRS and CDR2 YFSETQ. Trimming stripped 2 bases from V and 13 bases from J, with 21 bases between. The CDR3 has 14 residues. The CDR3 here is CASSFYGNRESPTF. The CDR3 nucleotides are TGCGCCAGCAGCTTCTACGGGAACAGGGAATCGCCCACCTTC.

This chain connects TRBV12-3 or TRBV12-4 to TRBJ2-7; maybe TRBD1 (6 bases). CDR3 length equals 14 residues. The germline V and J ends were trimmed by 5 bases and 0 bases, with 11 bases remaining between them. CDR3 coding DNA: TGTGCCAGCAGTCATACAGGGAACTCCTACGAGCAGTACTTC. Encoded protein: CASSHTGNSYEQYF.

This clonotype showed up many times. J is TRBJ1-1 and V is TRBV27; D gene unclear. Germline V gene sequence: CDR1 MNHEY, CDR2 SMNVEV (reference sequence). The ends were cut back, 5 bases at V and 5 bases at J, with 15 bases in the middle. This CDR3 comprises 14 residues. Written as DNA, the CDR3 is TGTGCCAGCAGTGCCGACCCTCGAGGTACTGAAGCTTTCTTT. It codes for CASSADPRGTEAFF.

This clonotype was seen many times. The J gene is TRBJ2-7, the V gene TRBV5-1, with 7 bases lining up with TRBD1. Germline CDR1 reads SGHRS; CDR2 reads YFSETQ. The CDR3 spans 13 residues. V lost 9 bases, J lost 5 bases, and 11 bases stayed unmatched. The CDR3 coding sequence is TGCGCCACCTCGACAGGGCCTTTAGACGAGCAGTACTTC. It specifies CATSTGPLDEQYF.

The chain carries TRBV3-1 and TRBJ2-2; 12 bases align to TRBD2. The CDR3 spans 15 residues. V trimming: 3 bases; J trimming: 5 bases; junction bases outside the gene matches: 1. Looked up from germline, CDR1 is LGHDT and CDR2 is YNNKEL (reference sequence). CDR3 sequence (DNA): TGTGCCAGCAGCCAGACTAGCGGGAGAACCGGGGAGCTGTTTTTT. It codes for CASSQTSGRTGELFF.

This clonotype was found a few times. The chain joins TRBV20-1 to TRBJ2-5; no reliable D call. The CDR3 extends over 11 amino acids. Trimming removed 4 bases at V and 5 bases at J, with 8 bases between. Germline values: CDR1 DFQATT, CDR2 SNEGSKA (reference sequence). The CDR3 is CSAIPRETQYF. DNA for the CDR3: TGCAGTGCTATCCCCAGGGAGACCCAGTACTTC.

This clonotype has a handful of counts. The V gene is TRBV3-1, the J gene TRBJ2-1; possible D gene TRBD2, 6 bases. V was trimmed by 4 bases and J by 1 base, leaving 11 bases between them. There are 15 residues in the CDR3. CDR1 is LGHDT and CDR2 is YNNKEL in the germline V gene (reference sequence). The CDR3 bases are TGTGCCAGCAGCCCGGCTAGCGTATCCTACAATGAGCAGTTCTTC. Encoded protein: CASSPASVSYNEQFF.

In regard to this clonotype: This may be a read error: a much more frequent sequence differs by one nucleotide. The rearrangement uses TRBV20-1 and TRBJ2-1, with 14 nucleotides matching TRBD2. The V segment lost 5 bases and the J segment 5 bases; nucleotides outside the gene matches: 2. The CDR3 sequence is 14 residues long. Germline V gene data show CDR1 as DFQATT and CDR2 as SNEGSKA (reference sequence). CDR3 protein: CSASTSGRDNEQFF. The CDR3 coding sequence is TGCAGTGCTTCGACTAGCGGGAGGGACAATGAGCAGTTCTTC.

The J gene is TRBJ2-1, the V gene TRBV6-5, with D unresolved. V lost 0 bases, J lost 9 bases, and 15 bases lay in between. The CDR3 is made up of 15 amino acids. Germline V gives CDR1 MNHEY, CDR2 SVGAGI. The CDR3 region is CASSYSGPPVGEQFF. The CDR3 region has the DNA TGTGCCAGCAGTTACTCGGGCCCCCCGGTGGGTGAGCAGTTCTTC.

This clonotype showed up many times. V usage is TRBV29-1 and J usage is TRBJ2-5, with 7 bases lining up with TRBD1. CDR1 is SQVTM, CDR2 ANQGSEA, per germline. There are 12 residues in the CDR3. V was pared by 6 bases and J by 3 bases, with 4 bases of the junction left unmatched. As DNA, the CDR3 is TGCAGCGTCTTAGGGACAGAAGAGACCCAGTACTTC. It yields the protein CSVLGTEETQYF.

This chain uses TRBV12-3 or TRBV12-4 with TRBJ2-5; D tentatively fits TRBD1 or TRBD2 (6 bases each). There are 13 residues in the CDR3. The V gene lost 5 bases and the J gene lost 7 bases, with 14 bases spanning the gap. CDR3 nucleotides: TGTGCCAGCAGTAGGGGGGCTATGGGGACCCAGTACTTC. Translated: CASSRGAMGTQYF.

The V gene is TRBV28, the J gene TRBJ2-3; the match to TRBD2 covers 10 bases. The CDR3 has 16 amino acids. V trimming: 4 bases; J trimming: 2 bases; junction bases outside the gene matches: 6. Germline-derived CDR1 and CDR2 are MDHEN and SYDVKM. CDR3: CASSSGLAGDTDTQYF. The CDR3 region has the DNA TGTGCCAGCAGTTCAGGTCTAGCGGGGGACACAGATACGCAGTATTTT.

A few counts support this clonotype. The chain links TRBV7-9 to TRBJ2-7; 7 bases agree with TRBD2. After removal of 6 bases from V and 2 bases from J, the junction contained 7 bases not matched to a gene. Germline values: CDR1 SEHNR, CDR2 FQNEAQ (reference sequence). This CDR3 is 14 amino acids long. The CDR3 region is CASRGGEATYEQYF. CDR3 nucleotide sequence: TGTGCCAGCAGGGGAGGGGAAGCGACCTACGAGCAGTACTTC.

The chain carries TRBV27 and TRBJ2-2, with 7 bases aligning to TRBD2. Trimming at V came to 3 bases and at J to 6 bases, leaving 7 bases not matched to a gene. The CDR3 length is 15 residues. CDR1 and CDR2 (germline): MNHEY, SMNVEV (reference sequence). CDR3 DNA: TGTGCCAGCAGTTTCAGCGGGACGTTCTCCGGGGAGCTGTTTTTT. Protein: CASSFSGTFSGELFF.

The J gene is TRBJ1-4, the V gene TRBV7-9, with D hard to call. This CDR3 is 15 amino acids long. V shed 5 bases and J shed 7 bases, with 17 bases lying between them. The germline CDR1 and CDR2 sequences are SEHNR and FQNEAQ (reference sequence). The CDR3 nucleotides are TGTGCCAGCAGCGCTACAGTTTTGGAAAGTGAAAAACTGTTTTTT. Translating it yields CASSATVLESEKLFF.

The rearrangement joins TRBV7-2 to TRBJ2-3, with 7 positions matching TRBD2. Germline CDR1 SGHTA, CDR2 FQGNSA. The CDR3 extends over 15 amino acids. V gave up 4 bases and J gave up 0 bases; unmatched junction bases: 4. The CDR3 protein is CASSSGRRSTDTQYF. The CDR3 bases are TGTGCCAGCAGCTCCGGGAGGCGGAGCACAGATACGCAGTATTTT.

CDR3 sequence reads: CASSPRFREEGYTF. DNA of the CDR3: TGTGCCAGCAGCCCTCGGTTCAGGGAGGAGGGCTACACCTTC. The V call is TRBV7-8, the J call TRBJ1-2, with D perhaps matching TRBD1 (5 bases). V lost 5 bases and J lost 8, with 18 bases in between. The CDR3 sequence is 14 residues long. Germline CDR1 reads SGHVS; CDR2 reads FQNEAQ.

In the case of this clonotype: A read error is possible here, since a much larger clone lies one base away. V usage is TRBV10-3 and J usage is TRBJ2-7, with 8 bases that match TRBD1. The DNA matches TRBJ2-1 better at its end, which makes the J call doubtful. Germline CDR1 reads ENHRY; CDR2 reads SYGVKD. This CDR3 is built from 16 residues. CDR3 DNA sequence: TGTGCCATCAATGATGGACAGGGTGACCGTGCCTACGAGCAGTTCTTC. This translates into CAINDGQGDRAYEQFF.